The rows below give T cell receptor beta chains drawn from one sample of a study of post-analysis software for immune sequencing data. TCRdb passed the PCR reads through MiXCR, listing each CDR3 protein once. There are 160,000 or so distinct CDR3 sequences in the sample; about 36% occur only once, and 28% lies in the top ten. Sample: blood, taken after autologous hematopoietic stem cell transplantation. These TCRs come from a girl aged 5-17 years with multiple sclerosis. Both conserved end residues are part of each CDR3. A D gene is named only where the DNA matches it firmly. For some rows the clone size is stated as once, few or many, or as a class when expanded; others skip it.

J gene,D gene,clone size,V gene,CDR3 protein,CDR3 DNA
TRBJ2-1,-,few,TRBV6-5,CASSYWAGHNEQFF,TGTGCCAGCAGTTACTGGGCAGGACACAATGAGCAGTTCTTC
TRBJ2-1,-,-,TRBV19,CASKAALDHEQFF,TGTGCCAGTAAGGCTGCACTAGATCATGAGCAGTTCTTC
TRBJ2-7,-,-,TRBV7-9,CASSYGTAEQYF,TGTGCCAGCAGCTATGGGACCGCAGAGCAGTACTTC
TRBJ1-1,TRBD1,-,TRBV15,CATSRDLEGATEAFF,TGTGCCACCAGCAGAGATCTTGAGGGGGCCACTGAAGCTTTCTTT
TRBJ1-1,-,few,TRBV29-1,CSVVGFTNTEAFF,TGCAGCGTTGTTGGCTTTACGAACACTGAAGCTTTCTTT
TRBJ1-6,-,-,TRBV6-1,CASTEDRNSPLHF,TGTGCCAGCACGGAAGACAGAAATTCACCCCTCCACTTT
TRBJ1-1,-,-,TRBV5-5,CASSPESRHAEAFF,TGTGCCAGCAGCCCCGAGTCCAGGCATGCTGAAGCTTTCTTT
TRBJ2-1,-,-,TRBV21-1,CASSKYGGGSYNEQFF,TGTGCCAGCAGCAAATATGGGGGAGGCTCCTACAATGAGCAGTTCTTC
TRBJ2-1,TRBD2,-,TRBV13,CASSLAGVIYNEQFF,TGTGCCAGCAGTCTAGCGGGAGTTATCTACAATGAGCAGTTCTTC
TRBJ2-1,-,-,TRBV20-1,CSARFYSSYNEQFF,TGCAGTGCTAGGTTCTATAGCTCCTACAATGAGCAGTTCTTC
TRBJ2-4,TRBD2,few,TRBV28,CASSGLAGVGEQYF,TGTGCCAGCAGTGGTCTAGCGGGAGTAGGTGAGCAGTACTTC
TRBJ2-3,-,few,TRBV6-2/TRBV6-3,CASRVGAADTQYF,TGTGCCAGCAGAGTGGGAGCGGCAGATACGCAGTATTTT
TRBJ2-5,TRBD2,-,TRBV6-6,CASSYSTSGSPRETQYF,TGTGCCAGCAGTTACTCGACTAGCGGGAGCCCCAGGGAGACCCAGTACTTC
TRBJ1-2,-,few,TRBV9,CASEGGGYTF,TGTGCCAGCGAAGGAGGTGGCTACACCTTC
TRBJ2-7,TRBD1,-,TRBV18,CASSRDRESDYEQYF,TGTGCCAGCTCACGCGACAGGGAATCTGACTACGAGCAGTACTTC
TRBJ2-1,-,many,TRBV3-1,CASSQDFRGEQFF,TGTGCCAGCAGCCAAGATTTTCGGGGTGAGCAGTTCTTC
TRBJ2-5,-,few,TRBV7-9,CASSLVFLRTGPETQYF,TGTGCCAGCAGCTTAGTCTTTCTGAGGACGGGGCCAGAGACCCAGTACTTC
TRBJ1-2,-,-,TRBV5-1,CASSGTTIYGYTF,TGCGCCAGCAGCGGCACAACAATCTATGGCTACACCTTC
TRBJ2-5,-,few,TRBV20-1,CSASGQETQYF,TGCAGTGCTAGTGGTCAAGAGACCCAGTACTTC
TRBJ2-3,-,once,TRBV7-9,CASSFNTQYF,TGTGCCAGCAGCTTCAATACGCAGTATTTT
TRBJ2-7,TRBD2,-,TRBV12-3/TRBV12-4,CASRRTSGGSYEQYF,TGTGCCAGCAGGCGTACTAGCGGGGGCTCCTACGAGCAGTACTTC
TRBJ2-7,-,-,TRBV9,CASSWGEAGEQYF,TGTGCCAGCAGCTGGGGAGAGGCAGGGGAGCAGTACTTC
TRBJ2-3,TRBD2,-,TRBV7-8,CASSLARAGGGDTQYF,TGTGCCAGCAGCTTAGCGCGAGCGGGAGGAGGAGATACGCAGTATTTT
TRBJ2-2,TRBD2,-,TRBV25-1,CASSNLGLAGWATNTGELFF,TGTGCCAGCAGCAACCTTGGACTAGCGGGGTGGGCTACGAACACCGGGGAGCTGTTTTTT
TRBJ2-1,TRBD2,-,TRBV5-5,CAPGGLGYNEQFF,TGTGCCCCTGGCGGACTAGGGTACAATGAGCAGTTCTTC
TRBJ1-5,-,-,TRBV20-1,CSAGPPGGQPQHF,TGCAGTGCTGGCCCTCCTGGCGGGCAGCCCCAGCATTTT
TRBJ2-7,TRBD2,few,TRBV9,CASSVSPGREGRYEQYF,TGTGCCAGCAGCGTAAGTCCAGGGCGGGAGGGCCGCTACGAGCAGTACTTC
TRBJ2-1,TRBD2,-,TRBV2,CASRSLTSGWGEQFF,TGTGCCAGCAGGTCTCTGACTAGCGGGTGGGGTGAGCAGTTCTTC
TRBJ2-7,-,-,TRBV19,CASSERDGSEQYF,TGTGCCAGTAGCGAGAGGGATGGATCCGAGCAGTACTTC
TRBJ2-6,-,many,TRBV5-5,CASTSDRGLSGANVLTF,TGTGCCAGCACCTCGGACCGGGGACTCTCTGGGGCCAACGTCCTGACTTTC
TRBJ2-3,TRBD1,few,TRBV4-1,CASSPSPGTGFTDTQYF,TGCGCCAGCAGCCCAAGCCCCGGGACAGGGTTTACAGATACGCAGTATTTT
TRBJ2-1,TRBD2,-,TRBV4-2,CASSQTSGRSNEQFF,TGTGCCAGCAGCCAAACTAGCGGGAGGTCAAATGAGCAGTTCTTC
TRBJ2-3,-,few,TRBV7-3,CASSLVPRGTDTQYF,TGTGCCAGCAGCTTAGTTCCCAGGGGCACAGATACGCAGTATTTT
TRBJ2-7,-,many,TRBV11-2,CASSLNAVKGGSTGEQYF,TGTGCCAGCAGCTTAAACGCCGTCAAGGGCGGGTCGACGGGGGAGCAGTACTTC
TRBJ2-2,-,-,TRBV7-8,CASSLGDGGVNTGELFF,TGTGCCAGCAGCTTAGGTGATGGCGGGGTCAACACCGGGGAGCTGTTTTTT
TRBJ2-5,TRBD1,-,TRBV24-1,CATSDPGTEETQYF,TGTGCCACCAGTGATCCCGGGACAGAAGAGACCCAGTACTTC
TRBJ2-3,-,many,TRBV11-2,CASSLGDPHRYTDTQYF,TGTGCCAGCAGCTTAGGGGACCCCCACCGATACACAGATACGCAGTATTTT
TRBJ2-1,-,many,TRBV4-1,CASSHQGRNEQFF,TGCGCCAGCAGCCATCAAGGTAGGAATGAGCAGTTCTTC
TRBJ1-2,-,once,TRBV20-1,CSAREGPYGYTF,TGCAGTGCTAGAGAGGGGCCATATGGCTACACCTTC
TRBJ1-1,-,few,TRBV28,CASIGTFNSEAFF,TGTGCCAGCATCGGGACTTTTAACAGTGAAGCTTTCTTT